The rows below give T cell receptor beta chains drawn from one sample of a study of cytomegalovirus exposure and HLA in healthy donors. The method was immunoSEQ multiplex PCR; TCRdb's version includes in-frame clones alone and lacks a portion of them. Counted here are 130,000 to 150,000 clones, roughly 80% occurring once; the ten biggest clones make up 2.5% to 3%. Sample: PBMCs. The source is a woman younger than 45 in good health and CMV-seronegative. CDR3s include the opening cysteine and the closing phenylalanine or tryptophan. A D gene is named only where the DNA matches it firmly. The size entry is marked missing in some rows and otherwise reads once, few, many or a size class.

v_gene	j_gene	d_gene	abundance	CDR3nt	CDR3aa
TRBV11-3	TRBJ2-1	TRBD2	once	TGTGCCAGCAGCGCACGGACTAGCGGGCCGAACAATGAGCAGTTCTTC	CASSARTSGPNNEQFF
TRBV4-3	TRBJ2-3	TRBD2	NA	TGCGCCAGCAGTCCAACTAGCGGGGGGGCAGATACGCAGTATTTT	CASSPTSGGADTQYF
TRBV5-4	TRBJ2-3	NA	NA	TGTGCCAGCAGCTTGCCCCCAGCGATTACGGATACGCAGTATTTT	CASSLPPAITDTQYF
TRBV5-6	TRBJ1-1	TRBD1	few	TGTGCCAGCAGCCCGGACAGGGGTTATACGAACACTGAAGCTTTCTTT	CASSPDRGYTNTEAFF
TRBV6-1	TRBJ1-2	NA	once	TGTGCCAGCAGTGAAGCGAGGAGAAACACCTTC	CASSEARRNTF
TRBV5-6	TRBJ2-1	TRBD2	NA	TGTGCCAGCAGCTTGCGGCTAGCGGGGGGGCGCTGGTACAATGAGCAGTTCTTC	CASSLRLAGGRWYNEQFF
TRBV5-1	TRBJ2-2	TRBD1	NA	TGCGCCAGCAGCTGGACCGGGACAGGGGACACCGGGGAGCTGTTTTTT	CASSWTGTGDTGELFF
TRBV18	TRBJ2-7	NA	NA	TGTGCCAGCTCACCACCGTTAGCGGCTAAGGGCAACGAGCAGTACTTC	CASSPPLAAKGNEQYF
TRBV30	TRBJ2-1	TRBD2	NA	TGTGCCTGGAGGACCGCCCTCCGGCGGGGGGGCTTTTACAATGAGCAGTTCTTC	CAWRTALRRGGFYNEQFF
TRBV7-9	TRBJ2-7	TRBD1	NA	TGTGCCAGCAGCTTAGCGGTGACAGGGTTTGACTACGAGCAGTACTTC	CASSLAVTGFDYEQYF
TRBV29-1	TRBJ2-3	TRBD2	NA	TGCAGCGTTGAAGATCGGGGTTCGGGGGGGCGCGCAGATACGCAGTATTTT	CSVEDRGSGGRADTQYF
TRBV9	TRBJ2-3	TRBD1	NA	TGTGCCAGCAGCGTAGGTGGGACAGTGGGAGATACGCAGTATTTT	CASSVGGTVGDTQYF
TRBV18	TRBJ2-1	TRBD2	NA	TGTGCCAGCTCACCACCGGGACTAGCGGGACACAATGAGCAGTTCTTC	CASSPPGLAGHNEQFF
TRBV11-2	TRBJ1-2	NA	NA	TGTGCCAGCAGCTTAGTGAACAGGGACTATGGCTACACCTTC	CASSLVNRDYGYTF
TRBV25-1	TRBJ2-7	NA	NA	TGTGCCAGCGGCACCGGGACAACCTCCTACGAGCAGTACTTC	CASGTGTTSYEQYF
TRBV7-2	TRBJ1-1	NA	NA	TGTGCCAGCAGCCCCCAATACAGGAACACTGAAGCTTTCTTT	CASSPQYRNTEAFF
TRBV5-1	TRBJ1-3	TRBD1	NA	TGCGCCAGCAGCTTGTCCGGGACAGTGCACTCTGGAAACACCATATATTTT	CASSLSGTVHSGNTIYF
TRBV11-3	TRBJ2-1	TRBD2	NA	TGTGCCAGCAGCTTAGACCTAGCGGATGAGCAGTTCTTC	CASSLDLADEQFF
TRBV6-5	TRBJ2-7	TRBD2	NA	TGTGCCAGCAGTAAGGGGACTAGCGGGACGAGGGAGCAGTACTTC	CASSKGTSGTREQYF
TRBV4-1	TRBJ2-2	NA	NA	TGCGCCAGCAGCCAAGAGGTCGGACAGAACACCGGGGAGCTGTTTTTT	CASSQEVGQNTGELFF
TRBV19	TRBJ1-1	NA	NA	TGTGCCAGTAGTATCAGGGCCGCCCGGGCTGAAGCTTTCTTT	CASSIRAARAEAFF
TRBV28	TRBJ2-1	NA	NA	TGTGCCAGCAGTTTTGGTACTAGCTCCTACAATGAGCAGTTCTTC	CASSFGTSSYNEQFF
TRBV12-5	TRBJ1-6	TRBD1	NA	TGTGCTAGTGGTTCGGGACAGGGGCGAGGATATAATTCACCCCTCCACTTT	CASGSGQGRGYNSPLHF
TRBV27	TRBJ2-6	NA	NA	TGTGCCAGCTTGCCAGTCGGGGTAAGGGAGCTCAACTCTGGGGCCAACGTCCTGACTTTC	CASLPVGVRELNSGANVLTF
TRBV5-6	TRBJ1-1	TRBD1	NA	TGTGCCAGCAGCGACAGGGGTGTAGGGAACACTGAAGCTTTCTTT	CASSDRGVGNTEAFF
TRBV20-1	TRBJ2-7	TRBD1	NA	TGCAGTGCTATGGACAGGTATGAGCAGTACTTC	CSAMDRYEQYF
TRBV7-2	TRBJ2-1	NA	once	TGTGCCAGCAGCTTAATGCCGGGAAGGAATTACAATGAGCAGTTCTTC	CASSLMPGRNYNEQFF
TRBV7-9	TRBJ2-3	NA	NA	TGTGCCAGCAGCTTAAGTGTTCAGGGTCTCCCAGATACGCAGTATTTT	CASSLSVQGLPDTQYF
TRBV27	TRBJ1-5	NA	NA	TGTGCCAGCAGTCCTACAGGGCCTCAGCCCCAGCATTTT	CASSPTGPQPQHF
TRBV5-1	TRBJ2-3	TRBD1	NA	TGCGCCAGCAGCTTGGGCGGACAGGGGGGCACAGATACGCAGTATTTT	CASSLGGQGGTDTQYF
TRBV7-9	TRBJ2-3	TRBD2	NA	TGTGCCAGCAGCTTAGATAGGATTCCCGGGACTAACACAGATACGCAGTATTTT	CASSLDRIPGTNTDTQYF
TRBV4-1	TRBJ2-7	TRBD2	NA	TGCGCCAGCAGCCAAAAAATGACTAGCGACGAGCAGTACTTC	CASSQKMTSDEQYF
TRBV5-5	TRBJ2-5	NA	NA	TGTGCCAGCAGCAGAACTGTACAGGGTCTAGAGACCCAGTACTTC	CASSRTVQGLETQYF
TRBV9	TRBJ1-1	NA	NA	TGTGCCAGCAGCGTGCAGGACAGCACTGAAGCTTTCTTT	CASSVQDSTEAFF
TRBV7-2	TRBJ1-4	TRBD1	once	TGTGCCAGCAGCCGAGGGGGCCGTTGGGAAAAACTGTTTTTT	CASSRGGRWEKLFF
TRBV19	TRBJ1-2	TRBD1	NA	TGTGCCAGTAGAGATCCGGGACAGGGGATCGACTCCTATGGCTACACCTTC	CASRDPGQGIDSYGYTF
TRBV7-2	TRBJ2-5	TRBD1	NA	TGTGCCAGCAGCCGGACCCCGGGACAGGGTGGGAAGACCCAGTACTTC	CASSRTPGQGGKTQYF
TRBV6-6	TRBJ1-2	TRBD1	once	TGTGCCAGCAGTTACTGGGACAGGGACGTTTATACCTTC	CASSYWDRDVYTF
TRBV10-2	TRBJ1-2	NA	NA	TGCGCCAGCAGTGAGCCAAATAACTATGGCTACACCTTC	CASSEPNNYGYTF
TRBV23-1	TRBJ2-7	NA	NA	TGCGCCAGCAGTCAAAAGGGGTACGAGCAGTACTTC	CASSQKGYEQYF
TRBV18	TRBJ1-6	NA	NA	TGTGCCAGCTCACCAAACTCGGGTGATAATTCACCCCTCCACTTT	CASSPNSGDNSPLHF
TRBV6-5	TRBJ2-4	NA	NA	TGTGCCAGCAGTTACCCCGGGGGTAGGGGCAAAAACATTCAGTACTTC	CASSYPGGRGKNIQYF
TRBV18	TRBJ1-5	NA	NA	TGTGCCAGCTCACCAGCAGGGGCCGATCAGCCCCAGCATTTT	CASSPAGADQPQHF
TRBV29-1	TRBJ1-2	NA	NA	TGCAGCGTGTCCGGTGGCCGGGGGGCAAGGAGCGGCTACACCTTC	CSVSGGRGARSGYTF
TRBV7-2	TRBJ2-7	NA	once	TGTGCCAGCAGCCGGGACTTTTCCTACGAGCAGTACTTC	CASSRDFSYEQYF
TRBV20-1	TRBJ2-1	NA	NA	TGCAGTGCCCGGGACTGTGAGCAGTTCTTC	CSARDCEQFF
TRBV28	TRBJ1-5	TRBD1	once	TGTGCCAGCAGTTTAGGACAGGGATTTCGTCAGCCCCAGCATTTT	CASSLGQGFRQPQHF
TRBV4-1	TRBJ1-1	TRBD1	NA	TGCGCCAGCAGCCAAACAAGACAGGGGAGTAAAACTGAAGCTTTCTTT	CASSQTRQGSKTEAFF
TRBV2	TRBJ1-3	TRBD1	once	TGTGCCAGCAGTGAATACGAGGGACAGGATTTTCTACTTTCTGGAAACACCATATATTTT	CASSEYEGQDFLLSGNTIYF
TRBV6-4	TRBJ2-7	TRBD2	NA	TGTGCCAGCAGTCCATTCGGACTAGCGGGAGGGCCTGGGGAGCAGTACTTC	CASSPFGLAGGPGEQYF
TRBV7-9	TRBJ2-7	TRBD2	NA	TGTGCCAGCAGCCTCCGGGTTTTAGCGGGAGGGCCCGGGGAGCAGTACTTC	CASSLRVLAGGPGEQYF
TRBV9	TRBJ1-1	NA	NA	TGTGCCAGCAGCCTGGGGGGAACTCGCACTGAAGCTTTCTTT	CASSLGGTRTEAFF
TRBV19	TRBJ1-1	NA	NA	TGTGCCAGTAGTACAGGCCGCCGCGCGGGAGAAGCTTTCTTT	CASSTGRRAGEAFF
TRBV4-1	TRBJ2-3	TRBD2	NA	TGCGCCAGCAGAAACCGACTAGCGGGAGCTAGCACAGATACGCAGTATTTT	CASRNRLAGASTDTQYF
TRBV2	TRBJ2-1	TRBD2	NA	TGTGCCAGCAGCCCGAGGGGACTAGCGGGCGTCAATGAGCAGTTCTTC	CASSPRGLAGVNEQFF
TRBV29-1	TRBJ2-7	TRBD1	NA	TGCAGCGTTGAAGATATCCAGGGGACAGGTTCCTACGAGCAGTACTTC	CSVEDIQGTGSYEQYF
TRBV7-2	TRBJ2-3	TRBD1	NA	TGTGCCAGCAACCCAGGGGGCTATGGGACAGATACGCAGTATTTT	CASNPGGYGTDTQYF
TRBV18	TRBJ1-5	NA	once	TGTGCCAGCTCACTAGAGTTCGCAAATCAGCCCCAGCATTTT	CASSLEFANQPQHF
TRBV19	TRBJ2-2	NA	NA	TGTGCCAGTAGTGCCAGGGTGGCCGGGGAGCTGTTTTTT	CASSARVAGELFF
TRBV7-3	TRBJ1-2	NA	once	TGTGCCAGCAGCGGCAGGGGCTATGGCTACACCTTC	CASSGRGYGYTF